This T cell receptor (beta chain) was captured in a study of shared clonotypes between healthy human individuals. Study-level findings and limits: The study sampled only blood, and tissue repertoires likely differ. Compared with memory subsets, naive subsets generally had larger estimated richness.

CDR1 is SGDLS, CDR2 YYNGEE, per germline. This CDR3 has 15 residues. After removal of 2 bases from V and 3 bases from J, the junction contained 5 bases not matched to a gene. Concerning this clone: Its antigen is undetermined.

CD4+ cells were split into CD45RA+ naive and CD45RA-negative memory subsets. Assay: immunoSEQ multiplex PCR; the TCRdb copy retains only in-frame clones and omits some. In the table there are under 1,100,000 clones, approximately 76% of which are singletons. The material sequenced was memory CD4+ T cells sorted from blood. Subset of the sample: CD45RA-negative fraction. This rearrangement joins TRBV9 to TRBJ2-7; TRBD2 matches 10 bases. This clonotype was sampled from a man aged 18 to 35 in good health. In DNA form, the CDR3 reads TGTGCCAGCAGCGTGGGGCTAGCGGGAGTCTACGAGCAGTACTTC. This encodes CASSVGLAGVYEQYF. Combining the CDR3 with reference TRBV9 and TRBJ2-7 gives the whole variable domain DSGVTQTPKHLITATGQRVTLRCSPRSGDLSVYWYQQSLDQGLQFLIQYYNGEERAKGNILERFSAQQFPDLHSELNLSSLELGDSALYFCASSVGLAGVYEQYFGPGTRLTVT.